This TCR beta chain originates from a study of blood T cell repertoires in COVID-19. The wider study: Samples came from the United States, Italy and Spain, spanning acute and convalescent COVID-19.

Germline CDR1 reads LNHDA; CDR2 reads SQIVND (reference sequence). Trimming took off 9 bases at V and 6 bases at J, with 14 bases between the two ends. The CDR3 consists of 13 residues. Profiling relied on immunoSEQ multiplex PCR, and the TCRdb table lists in-frame clones only, not all of them. The sample records roughly 190,000 clones, about 80% being singletons. The sequence came from a woman aged 55-69 years with COVID-19, enrolled during active disease. The sequencing input was peripheral blood. The V and J genes are TRBV19 and TRBJ2-2; D is unresolved. The DNA for the CDR3 is TGTGCCAGCTCTCCTAGTCTCCCCGGGGAGCTGTTTTTT. It codes for CASSPSLPGELFF.